This T cell receptor (beta chain) was found in a study of shared clonotypes between healthy human individuals. Findings and caveats of the study: Only blood was sampled; tissue repertoires likely differ. Of the naive CD4 clonotypes, about 5% were shared across a handful of donors.

A word on this clone: Its antigen is not identified.

Replicate PCRs run on sorted subsets employed approximately 180 ng DNA, 25,000 to 35,000 T cell genomes. Generated by immunoSEQ multiplex PCR, the TCRdb table keeps only in-frame clones and is missing some. The sample includes hundreds of thousands of clones, approximately 73% seen only once; the top ten take roughly 2%. Germline loops: CDR1 MDHEN, CDR2 SYDVKM. There are 17 residues in the CDR3. V lost 5 bases and J lost 4; bases outside the gene matches: 12. This clonotype was obtained from a young woman in good health. The source material was memory CD4+ T cells sorted from blood. Described subset: CD45RA-negative fraction. V and J are TRBV28 and TRBJ1-2; 11 nucleotides agree with TRBD1. DNA for the CDR3: TGTGCCAGCAGTGGCGCGGACAGGGGGCAAGAATCCTATGGCTACACCTTC. Translated: CASSGADRGQESYGYTF.